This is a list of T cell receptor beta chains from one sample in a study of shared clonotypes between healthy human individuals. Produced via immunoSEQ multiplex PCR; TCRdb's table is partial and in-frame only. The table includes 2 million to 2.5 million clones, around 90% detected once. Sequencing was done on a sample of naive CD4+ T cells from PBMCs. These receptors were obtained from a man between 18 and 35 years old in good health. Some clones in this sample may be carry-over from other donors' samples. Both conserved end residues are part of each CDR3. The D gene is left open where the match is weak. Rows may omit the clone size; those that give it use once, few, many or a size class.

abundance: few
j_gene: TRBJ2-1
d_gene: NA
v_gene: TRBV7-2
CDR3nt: TGTGCCAGCAGCTTAGTCCCCGGCCGCGACAATGAGCAGTTCTTC
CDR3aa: CASSLVPGRDNEQFF

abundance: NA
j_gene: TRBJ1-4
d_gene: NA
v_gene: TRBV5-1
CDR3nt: TGCGCCAGCAGATTCCAGGGATTCGATGAAAAACTGTTTTTT
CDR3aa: CASRFQGFDEKLFF

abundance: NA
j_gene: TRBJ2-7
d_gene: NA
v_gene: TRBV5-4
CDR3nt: TGTGCCAGCAGCTTTTCTCTTTTCCCGAACCCCTACGAGCAGTACTTC
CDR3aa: CASSFSLFPNPYEQYF

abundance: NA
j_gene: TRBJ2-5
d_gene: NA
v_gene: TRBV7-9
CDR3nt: TGTGCCAGCAGCCCCCAGGGAGAGACCCAGTACTTC
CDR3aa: CASSPQGETQYF

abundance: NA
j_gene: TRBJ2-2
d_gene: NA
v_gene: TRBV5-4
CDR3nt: TGTGCCAGCAGCCTACAGGCCACTAGCTCGGGGGAGCTGTTTTTT
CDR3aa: CASSLQATSSGELFF

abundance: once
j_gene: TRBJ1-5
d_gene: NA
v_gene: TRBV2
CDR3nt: TGTGCCAGCAGGGAGGACAGAGGGGTTGGGCCCCAGCATTTT
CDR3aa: CASREDRGVGPQHF

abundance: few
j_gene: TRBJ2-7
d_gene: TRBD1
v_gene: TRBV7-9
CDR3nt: TGTGCCAGCAGCCTACGACAGGGGCCCTACGAGCAGTACTTC
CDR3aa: CASSLRQGPYEQYF

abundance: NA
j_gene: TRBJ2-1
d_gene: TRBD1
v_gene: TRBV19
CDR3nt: TGTGCCAGTAGTATGGGGACAGGGCTCTACAATGAGCAGTTCTTC
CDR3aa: CASSMGTGLYNEQFF

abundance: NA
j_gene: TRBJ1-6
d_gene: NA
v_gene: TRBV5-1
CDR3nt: TGCGCCAGCAGCTTCAAACCAACTTCAGATTCACCCCTCCACTTT
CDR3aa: CASSFKPTSDSPLHF

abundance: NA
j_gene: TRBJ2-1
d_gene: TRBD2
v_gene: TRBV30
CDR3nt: TGTGCCTGCAATGGACTAGCGGGGGTATACAATGAGCAGTTCTTC
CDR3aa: CACNGLAGVYNEQFF

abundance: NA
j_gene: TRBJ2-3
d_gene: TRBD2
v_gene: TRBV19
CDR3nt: TGTGCCAGTAGTATGTCGGGAGGTCTGACAGATACGCAGTATTTT
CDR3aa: CASSMSGGLTDTQYF

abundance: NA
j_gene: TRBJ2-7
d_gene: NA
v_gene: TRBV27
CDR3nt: TGTGCCAGCAGTTCCAACTCGCGGGGCCCGACCTACGAGCAGTACTTC
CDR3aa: CASSSNSRGPTYEQYF

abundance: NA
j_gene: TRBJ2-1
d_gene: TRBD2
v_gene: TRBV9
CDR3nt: TGTGCCAGCAGCGTAGGCCTAGCGGCAGCCGATGGGGGTGAGCAGTTCTTC
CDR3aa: CASSVGLAAADGGEQFF

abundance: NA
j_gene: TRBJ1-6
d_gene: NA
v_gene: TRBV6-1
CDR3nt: TGTGCCAGCAGTGGAAGTTTCAGTGGGTTTTATAATTCACCCCTCCACTTT
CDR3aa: CASSGSFSGFYNSPLHF

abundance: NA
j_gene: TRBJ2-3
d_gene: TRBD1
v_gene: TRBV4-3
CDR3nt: TGCGCCAGCAGCCAAGGCCCCACAGGGGGGCGCACAGATACGCAGTATTTT
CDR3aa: CASSQGPTGGRTDTQYF

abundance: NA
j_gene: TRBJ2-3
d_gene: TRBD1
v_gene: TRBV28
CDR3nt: TGTGCCAGCAGTTGGGACAGGCGGATAGATACGCAGTATTTT
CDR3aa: CASSWDRRIDTQYF

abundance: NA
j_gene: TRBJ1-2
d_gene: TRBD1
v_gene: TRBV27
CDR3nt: TGTGCCAGCAGCCCCAGGGGGACCTATGGCTACACCTTC
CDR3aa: CASSPRGTYGYTF

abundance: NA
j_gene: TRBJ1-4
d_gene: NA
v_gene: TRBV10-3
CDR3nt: TGTGCCATCAGTGAGTCCCAGGGAAGCGAAAAACTGTTTTTT
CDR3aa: CAISESQGSEKLFF

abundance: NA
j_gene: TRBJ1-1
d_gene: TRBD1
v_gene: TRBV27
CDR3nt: TGTGCCAGCAGTCCTCGGCCCTGGACCGGGACAGGGGGCTCTGAAGCTTTCTTT
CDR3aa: CASSPRPWTGTGGSEAFF

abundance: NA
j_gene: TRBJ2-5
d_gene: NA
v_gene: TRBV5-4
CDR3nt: TGTGCCAGCACCTCCCGAGGGGGGCAAGAGACCCAGTACTTC
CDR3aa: CASTSRGGQETQYF

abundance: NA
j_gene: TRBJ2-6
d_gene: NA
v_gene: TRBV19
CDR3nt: TGTGCCAGAACCTGGGGCGGAGTGACGTGCTCTGGGGCCAACGTCCTGACTTTC
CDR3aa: CARTWGGVTCSGANVLTF

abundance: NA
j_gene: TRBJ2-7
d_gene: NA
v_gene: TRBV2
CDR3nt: TGTGCCAGCAGATTGTATGAGCAGTACTTC
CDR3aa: CASRLYEQYF

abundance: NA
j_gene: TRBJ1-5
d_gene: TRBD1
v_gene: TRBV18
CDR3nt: TGTGCCAGCTCACCCGAGACAGGGTCGAGTCAGCCCCAGCATTTT
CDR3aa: CASSPETGSSQPQHF

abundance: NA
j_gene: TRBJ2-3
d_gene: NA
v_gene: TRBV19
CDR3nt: TGTGCCACCACCGCGGCTAGCACAGATACGCAGTATTTT
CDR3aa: CATTAASTDTQYF

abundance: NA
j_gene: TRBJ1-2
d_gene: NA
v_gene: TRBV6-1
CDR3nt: TGTGCCAGCAGTTTAACGGGCAGGGCTGGGTATGGCTACACCTTC
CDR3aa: CASSLTGRAGYGYTF

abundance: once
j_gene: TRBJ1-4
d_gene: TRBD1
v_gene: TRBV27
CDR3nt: TGTGCCAGCAGTCCCCCCCGGGGACAGGGCAATGAAAAACTGTTTTTT
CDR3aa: CASSPPRGQGNEKLFF

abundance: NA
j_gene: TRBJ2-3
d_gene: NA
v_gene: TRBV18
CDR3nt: TGTGCCAGCTCACCACCCAGCGGGAGCACAGATACGCAGTATTTT
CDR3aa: CASSPPSGSTDTQYF

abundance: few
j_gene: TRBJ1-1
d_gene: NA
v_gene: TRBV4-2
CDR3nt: TGTGCCAGCAGCCAAGAGGGGATGGGTAACACTGAAGCTTTCTTT
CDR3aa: CASSQEGMGNTEAFF

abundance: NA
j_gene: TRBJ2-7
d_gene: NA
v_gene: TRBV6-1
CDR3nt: TGTGCCAGCAGCGCCACGAGGGGAACCTACGAGCAGTACTTC
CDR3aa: CASSATRGTYEQYF

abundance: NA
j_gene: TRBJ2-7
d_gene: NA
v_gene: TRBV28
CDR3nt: TGTGCCAGCAGTTTGTTCGACAGGAACTACGAGCAGTACTTC
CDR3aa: CASSLFDRNYEQYF

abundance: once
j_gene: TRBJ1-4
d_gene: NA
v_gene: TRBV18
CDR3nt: TGTGCCAGCTCATCCCAGGGTCCAACTAATGAAAAACTGTTTTTT
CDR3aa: CASSSQGPTNEKLFF

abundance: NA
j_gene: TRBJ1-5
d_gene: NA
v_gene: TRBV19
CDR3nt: TGTGCCAGTAGCCGGGACGGAATTTTCGGGCAGCCCCAGCATTTT
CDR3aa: CASSRDGIFGQPQHF

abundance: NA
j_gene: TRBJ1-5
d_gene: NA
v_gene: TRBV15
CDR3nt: TGTGCCACCAGCAGAGATTTACTCCAGGGAAGTCAGCCCCAGCATTTT
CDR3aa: CATSRDLLQGSQPQHF

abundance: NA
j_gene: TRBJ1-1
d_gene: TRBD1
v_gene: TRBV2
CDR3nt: TGTGCCAGCAGTGTGTTTGGACAGGGATATGGGTTAGGCACTGAAGCTTTCTTT
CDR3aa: CASSVFGQGYGLGTEAFF